The 27 T cell receptor beta chains reported below all come from one sample, sequenced in a study of cytomegalovirus exposure and HLA in healthy donors. TCRdb keeps only in-frame clones here, not all; method: immunoSEQ multiplex PCR. This sample yields about 240,000 clones, of which around nine tenths are seen a single time; 2.6% belongs to the top ten. The source material was PBMCs. The receptors were sampled from a young man in good health and CMV-seronegative.

The rearrangement uses TRBV5-4 and TRBJ2-4, with 7 bases fitting TRBD1. Germline V gene sequence: CDR1 SGHNT, CDR2 YYREEE (reference sequence). The CDR3 is made up of 13 amino acids. Losses at the gene ends were 4 bases for V and 5 bases for J; bases not matched to a gene: 3. The CDR3 here is CASSARGQNIQYF. The CDR3 nucleotides read TGTGCCAGCAGCGCTAGGGGGCAAAACATTCAGTACTTC.

The J gene is TRBJ2-5, the V gene TRBV5-6; 16 bases match TRBD2. The length of the CDR3 is 19 residues. Germline trimming cut 1 base from V and 1 base from J; bases unmatched to any gene: 7. The germline gives CDR1 SGHDT, CDR2 YYEEEE. Here the CDR3 DNA reads TGTGCCAGCAGCTTGCGTCCCGGGACTAGCGGGGGGGGCCAAGAGACCCAGTACTTC. This codes for CASSLRPGTSGGGQETQYF.

This clone has just one count. This chain connects TRBV7-8 to TRBJ1-5; D gene uncertain. Per the germline V gene, CDR1 is SGHVS and CDR2 is FQNEAQ. The V and J ends lost 0 bases and 1 base respectively, with 7 bases between them. The CDR3 sequence is 15 residues long. DNA of the CDR3: TGTGCCAGCAGCTTAGCTTCGCAGAGCAATCAGCCCCAGCATTTT. It encodes CASSLASQSNQPQHF.

This chain links TRBV27 with TRBJ2-1; the D gene is possibly TRBD1 (6 bases). This CDR3 spans 13 amino acids. The V end lost 3 bases, the J end lost 7 bases, and 10 bases lay between the germline ends. Per germline, CDR1 MNHEY and CDR2 SMNVEV (reference sequence). The CDR3 DNA is TGTGCCAGCAGTTTGCCCAGGGGAAATGAGCAGTTCTTC. Protein sequence: CASSLPRGNEQFF.

The chain joins TRBV7-9 to TRBJ1-5; 7 bases are a match to TRBD1. Germline assignment: CDR1 SEHNR and CDR2 FQNEAQ (reference sequence). Unmatched junction bases numbered 9, after V lost 5 bases and J lost 5 bases. The CDR3 spans 15 residues. The CDR3 here is CASSPGQLGDQPQHF. The CDR3 coding sequence is TGTGCCAGCAGCCCGGGACAGCTGGGGGATCAGCCCCAGCATTTT.

The chain uses TRBV7-9 and TRBJ2-2; D is unresolved. From germline, CDR1 is SEHNR and CDR2 FQNEAQ (reference sequence). The CDR3 sequence is 13 residues long. V shed 4 bases and J shed 7 bases, with 10 bases lying between them. The CDR3 bases are TGTGCCAGCAGCTCATACAGCTTCGGGGAGCTGTTTTTT. Protein sequence: CASSSYSFGELFF.

The chain carries TRBV5-4 and TRBJ2-7; 8 bases match TRBD2. The CDR3 runs to 15 residues. Germline lookup yields CDR1 SGHNT and CDR2 YYREEE (reference sequence). With 2 bases clipped from V and 3 bases from J, the junction kept 7 bases outside the gene matches. CDR3 protein: CASSFAGGTFYEQYF. CDR3 in DNA: TGTGCCAGCAGCTTCGCGGGGGGAACCTTCTACGAGCAGTACTTC.

This clone was recorded a few times. The chain couples TRBV10-3 to TRBJ1-5, with D maybe TRBD1 (5 bases). Germline CDR1 reads ENHRY; CDR2 reads SYGVKD. V lost 8 bases, J lost 5 bases, and 13 bases lay in between. The CDR3 covers 13 residues. This chain's CDR3 is CAIAETRDQPQHF. Here the CDR3 DNA reads TGTGCCATCGCCGAGACCAGGGATCAGCCCCAGCATTTT.

The J gene is TRBJ1-1, the V gene TRBV7-2, with D possibly TRBD1 on 5 matching bases. This CDR3 region has 19 residues. V was shortened by 1 base and J by 6 bases, with 27 bases between the two germline ends. Looked up from germline, CDR1 is SGHTA and CDR2 is FQGNSA. The DNA for the CDR3 is TGTGCCAGCAGCTTAGGCCGATTTGGGGGAGGGGCGCGGAAGTCTGAAGCTTTCTTT. As protein: CASSLGRFGGGARKSEAFF.

The rearrangement links TRBV7-9 to TRBJ2-7, with 7 bases that match TRBD2. CDR1 and CDR2 (germline): SEHNR, FQNEAQ (reference sequence). Losses at the gene ends were 8 bases for V and 2 bases for J; bases not matched to a gene: 6. This CDR3 comprises 13 residues. The CDR3 is CASVGGGPYEQYF. DNA for the CDR3: TGTGCCAGCGTGGGGGGGGGACCCTACGAGCAGTACTTC.

The chain recombines TRBV15 with TRBJ2-3, with D maybe TRBD1 (5 bases). The CDR3 has 13 residues. Trimming removed 5 bases at V and 2 bases at J, with 8 bases between. Germline CDR1 is LNHNV and CDR2 is YYDKDF (reference sequence). CDR3 amino acids: CATSQGNTDTQYF. The CDR3 bases are TGTGCCACCAGCCAGGGTAACACAGATACGCAGTATTTT.

V usage is TRBV5-1 and J usage is TRBJ2-2, with D possibly TRBD1 on 5 matching bases. The germline V gene has CDR1 SGHRS and CDR2 YFSETQ. The CDR3 has 14 residues. Trimming shortened V by 5 bases and J by 5 bases, and 13 bases separated the two germline ends. Written as DNA, the CDR3 is TGCGCCAGCAGTCCAGGGAAGAGTACCGGGGAGCTGTTTTTT. It is translated as CASSPGKSTGELFF.

The V and J genes are TRBV5-1 and TRBJ2-5; 8 bases fit TRBD2. V shed 2 bases, J shed 2 bases, and the junction held 2 bases outside the gene matches. This CDR3 spans 14 amino acids. Germline V gene lookup returns CDR1 SGHRS and CDR2 YFSETQ. DNA of the CDR3: TGCGCCAGCAGCTTCACTAGCGGACAAGAGACCCAGTACTTC. As protein: CASSFTSGQETQYF.

This chain links TRBV28 with TRBJ2-7, with 7 bases fitting TRBD1. With V trimmed by 4 bases and J by 1 base, 7 bases remained unmatched. This CDR3 is built from 15 residues. CDR1 is MDHEN and CDR2 is SYDVKM in the germline V gene. The CDR3 here is CASSYDRDGSYEQYF. CDR3 DNA: TGTGCCAGCAGTTATGACAGGGATGGGTCCTACGAGCAGTACTTC.

This clone was seen a single time. The chain recombines TRBV5-4 with TRBJ1-1; TRBD1 matches 9 bases. Germline V lookup: CDR1 SGHNT, CDR2 YYREEE (reference sequence). The CDR3 spans 16 residues. V was pared by 3 bases and J by 2 bases, with 8 bases of the junction left unmatched. The CDR3 loop is CASSSPLDRGNTEAFF. As DNA, the CDR3 is TGTGCCAGCAGCTCCCCGCTGGACAGGGGTAACACTGAAGCTTTCTTT.

The V and J genes are TRBV6-5 and TRBJ2-7, with TRBD1 matching over 7 bases. Germline V gene sequence: CDR1 MNHEY, CDR2 SVGAGI. The CDR3 consists of 13 residues. Trimming took 2 bases from V and 11 from J; bases not matched to a gene: 9. The CDR3 nucleotides are TGTGCCAGCAGTTACGGGGCAGGGGGTGAGAAGTACTTC. This gives the protein CASSYGAGGEKYF.

V and J are TRBV5-6 and TRBJ2-7; maybe TRBD1 (6 bases). Germline values: CDR1 SGHDT, CDR2 YYEEEE. V lost 2 bases to trimming and J lost 2 bases, with 11 bases between them. This CDR3 is 14 amino acids long. CDR3 residues: CASSFDRSPYEQYF. CDR3 DNA: TGTGCCAGCAGCTTTGACAGGTCACCCTACGAGCAGTACTTC.

The chain couples TRBV9 to TRBJ1-6; D is undetermined. V lost 4 bases, J lost 6 bases, and 5 bases lay in between. The germline V gene encodes CDR1 SGDLS and CDR2 YYNGEE. This CDR3 comprises 12 residues. The CDR3 region is CASSPGNSPLHF. In nucleotides, the CDR3 is TGTGCCAGCAGCCCAGGTAATTCACCCCTCCACTTT.

The gene calls are TRBV21-1 and TRBJ2-7; the table's D gene call, TRBD2, was not cross checked with the DNA. TRBV21-1 is described as a pseudogene. CDR3 length: 18 residues. DNA for the CDR3: TGTGCCAGCAGCAAAGTTGACAGGGTGGGACTAGGTGTTAACGAGCAGTACTTC. It is translated as CASSKVDRVGLGVNEQYF.

The table lists this clone with a few counts. At the DNA level, this CDR3 is encoded by other sequences in the same sample as well. V usage is TRBV27 and J usage is TRBJ1-2; D might be TRBD1 (5 bases). The V and J ends lost 5 bases and 2 bases respectively, with 9 bases between them. This CDR3 spans 13 amino acids. Per the germline V gene, CDR1 is MNHEY and CDR2 is SMNVEV (reference sequence). The CDR3 here is CASSLRQNYGYTF. DNA for the CDR3: TGTGCCAGCAGTCTACGACAGAACTATGGCTACACCTTC.

The chain carries TRBV6-1 and TRBJ2-7; D gene uncertain. V lost 6 bases and J 3 bases, leaving 6 bases between the germline ends. The CDR3 extends over 11 amino acids. In germline, CDR1 is MNHNS, CDR2 SASEGT. The DNA of the CDR3 is TGTGCCAGCAGAGCCCACTACGAGCAGTACTTC. Translating it yields CASRAHYEQYF.

The chain's CDR3 is CASSPGAGGVFETQYF. CDR3 bases: TGTGCCAGCAGCCCAGGGGCAGGGGGCGTTTTTGAGACCCAGTACTTC. This chain joins TRBV4-2 and TRBJ2-5, with 8 bases identical to TRBD1. CDR1 is LGHNA and CDR2 is YNFKEQ in the germline V gene. The CDR3 is 16 residues long. Unmatched junction bases numbered 12, after V lost 4 bases and J lost 5 bases.

The V gene is TRBV5-1, the J gene TRBJ1-2; possible D gene TRBD1, 6 bases. Germline CDR1 reads SGHRS; CDR2 reads YFSETQ. CDR3 size: 11 residues. V was trimmed by 5 bases and J by 7 bases, leaving 9 bases between them. CDR3 loop: CASRADSGYTF. CDR3 DNA: TGCGCCAGCAGGGCGGACAGTGGCTACACCTTC.

The genes are TRBV7-9 and TRBJ2-7; 9 nucleotides align to TRBD2. J lost 2 bases, V lost 5 bases, and 7 bases had no gene match. The CDR3 sequence is 15 residues long. Germline values: CDR1 SEHNR, CDR2 FQNEAQ (reference sequence). The CDR3 DNA is TGTGCCAGCAGCCCCCGACTAGCGGCAGCCTACGAGCAGTACTTC. This sequence encodes CASSPRLAAAYEQYF. Using reference TRBV7-9 and TRBJ2-7 for the parts outside the CDR3, the full variable domain is DTGVSQNPRHKITKRGQNVTFRCDPISEHNRLYWYRQTLGQGPEFLTYFQNEAQLEKSRLLSDRFSAERPKGSFSTLEIQRTEQGDSAMYLCASSPRLAAAYEQYFGPGTRLTVT.

V and J are TRBV7-2 and TRBJ2-1; possible D gene TRBD1, 6 bases. Trimming shortened V by 0 bases and J by 10 bases, and 16 bases separated the two germline ends. The germline V gene encodes CDR1 SGHTA and CDR2 FQGNSA. The CDR3 is made up of 15 amino acids. The CDR3 is CASSLAGALPREQFF. In DNA, the CDR3 is TGTGCCAGCAGCTTAGCGGGGGCCCTCCCGAGGGAGCAGTTCTTC.

CDR3 in DNA: TGTGCCAGCAAACAGACTATTTTGACCGGGGAGCTGTTTTTT. Protein: CASKQTILTGELFF. This chain connects TRBV28 to TRBJ2-2; a possible D gene is TRBD2 (5 bases). V lost 7 bases to trimming and J lost 5 bases, with 14 bases between them. There are 14 residues in the CDR3. Germline loops: CDR1 MDHEN, CDR2 SYDVKM.

The J gene is TRBJ2-5, the V gene TRBV5-1; maybe TRBD2 (5 bases). V lost 4 bases to trimming and J lost 5 bases, with 15 bases between them. CDR1 and CDR2 from the germline V gene are SGHRS and YFSETQ. The CDR3 has 14 amino acids. As DNA, the CDR3 is TGCGCCAGCAGCCGAATTCCCGGGGAGGAGACCCAGTACTTC. This sequence encodes CASSRIPGEETQYF.